This T cell receptor (beta chain) comes out of a study of control samples from healthy donors and cancer patients. Libraries were prepared by immunoSEQ multiplex PCR; TCRdb keeps only in-frame clonotypes and omits some of them. The sample has roughly 400,000 clones; about 93% are singletons. Germline V CDR1 and CDR2: MDHEN, SYDVKM. V was clipped by 6 bases and J by 4 bases, with 10 bases between them. The CDR3 is made up of 13 amino acids. What was sequenced was PBMCs. This chain connects TRBV28 to TRBJ1-5, with D unclear. This clonotype was sampled from a man aged 35 to 55 with head and neck cancer. This chain's CDR3 is CASSSGLNQPQHF. For the CDR3, the DNA is TGTGCCAGCAGCTCGGGCCTAAATCAGCCCCAGCATTTT.